These 5 T cell receptor beta chains share one sample of origin, sequenced in a study of shared clonotypes between healthy human individuals. The data were produced by immunoSEQ multiplex PCR, yet TCRdb's version contains in-frame clones alone and is incomplete. The table has some 1,600,000 clones, 98% seen once. Sequencing was carried out using naive CD4+ T cells sorted from blood. Subset given: CD45RA+ positively selected. Receptors originate from a man aged 30-40 years in good health.

This clone has only one observation. The V and J genes are TRBV7-9 and TRBJ1-2; the D is unclear. The germline V gene has CDR1 SEHNR and CDR2 FQNEAQ (reference sequence). Trimming cost V 5 bases and J 2 bases, with 18 bases left between them. The CDR3 is 16 residues long. As DNA, the CDR3 is TGTGCCAGCAGCCCAAGGGTTGGGGTCTTAAACTATGGCTACACCTTC. Translating gives CASSPRVGVLNYGYTF.

This sequence joins TRBV7-8 and TRBJ2-7; D is possibly TRBD1 (6 bases). Trimming removed 4 bases at V and 0 bases at J, with 13 bases between. Germline assignment: CDR1 SGHVS and CDR2 FQNEAQ. The length of the CDR3 is 15 residues. CDR3 sequence (DNA): TGTGCCAGCAGCTCGGGACACTTAAGCTCCTACGAGCAGTACTTC. Translating it yields CASSSGHLSSYEQYF.

The chain links TRBV27 to TRBJ1-4; TRBD1 might be the D (5 bases). The CDR3 is 15 residues long. Per the germline V gene, CDR1 is MNHEY and CDR2 is SMNVEV (reference sequence). V lost 6 bases and J 4 bases, leaving 15 bases between the germline ends. CDR3 region: CASSQGWGDNEKLFF. The CDR3 DNA sequence: TGTGCCAGCAGCCAAGGATGGGGGGATAATGAAAAACTGTTTTTT.

This clone was seen only once. V and J are TRBV9 and TRBJ1-1; D not resolved. V shed 5 bases and J shed 5 bases, with 16 bases lying between them. CDR1 and CDR2 (germline): SGDLS, YYNGEE. CDR3 length: 14 amino acids. DNA of the CDR3: TGTGCCAGCAGTATAGCCGGCGGATGGACTGAAGCTTTCTTT. It codes for CASSIAGGWTEAFF.

The gene calls are TRBV19 and TRBJ1-1; 9 bases agree with TRBD1. Looked up from germline, CDR1 is LNHDA and CDR2 is SQIVND (reference sequence). This CDR3 contains 15 residues. Trimming took 2 bases from V and 7 from J; bases not matched to a gene: 8. CDR3 bases: TGTGCCAGTAGTATATATTGGGACAGGGCGAATGAAGCTTTCTTT. Encoded protein: CASSIYWDRANEAFF.